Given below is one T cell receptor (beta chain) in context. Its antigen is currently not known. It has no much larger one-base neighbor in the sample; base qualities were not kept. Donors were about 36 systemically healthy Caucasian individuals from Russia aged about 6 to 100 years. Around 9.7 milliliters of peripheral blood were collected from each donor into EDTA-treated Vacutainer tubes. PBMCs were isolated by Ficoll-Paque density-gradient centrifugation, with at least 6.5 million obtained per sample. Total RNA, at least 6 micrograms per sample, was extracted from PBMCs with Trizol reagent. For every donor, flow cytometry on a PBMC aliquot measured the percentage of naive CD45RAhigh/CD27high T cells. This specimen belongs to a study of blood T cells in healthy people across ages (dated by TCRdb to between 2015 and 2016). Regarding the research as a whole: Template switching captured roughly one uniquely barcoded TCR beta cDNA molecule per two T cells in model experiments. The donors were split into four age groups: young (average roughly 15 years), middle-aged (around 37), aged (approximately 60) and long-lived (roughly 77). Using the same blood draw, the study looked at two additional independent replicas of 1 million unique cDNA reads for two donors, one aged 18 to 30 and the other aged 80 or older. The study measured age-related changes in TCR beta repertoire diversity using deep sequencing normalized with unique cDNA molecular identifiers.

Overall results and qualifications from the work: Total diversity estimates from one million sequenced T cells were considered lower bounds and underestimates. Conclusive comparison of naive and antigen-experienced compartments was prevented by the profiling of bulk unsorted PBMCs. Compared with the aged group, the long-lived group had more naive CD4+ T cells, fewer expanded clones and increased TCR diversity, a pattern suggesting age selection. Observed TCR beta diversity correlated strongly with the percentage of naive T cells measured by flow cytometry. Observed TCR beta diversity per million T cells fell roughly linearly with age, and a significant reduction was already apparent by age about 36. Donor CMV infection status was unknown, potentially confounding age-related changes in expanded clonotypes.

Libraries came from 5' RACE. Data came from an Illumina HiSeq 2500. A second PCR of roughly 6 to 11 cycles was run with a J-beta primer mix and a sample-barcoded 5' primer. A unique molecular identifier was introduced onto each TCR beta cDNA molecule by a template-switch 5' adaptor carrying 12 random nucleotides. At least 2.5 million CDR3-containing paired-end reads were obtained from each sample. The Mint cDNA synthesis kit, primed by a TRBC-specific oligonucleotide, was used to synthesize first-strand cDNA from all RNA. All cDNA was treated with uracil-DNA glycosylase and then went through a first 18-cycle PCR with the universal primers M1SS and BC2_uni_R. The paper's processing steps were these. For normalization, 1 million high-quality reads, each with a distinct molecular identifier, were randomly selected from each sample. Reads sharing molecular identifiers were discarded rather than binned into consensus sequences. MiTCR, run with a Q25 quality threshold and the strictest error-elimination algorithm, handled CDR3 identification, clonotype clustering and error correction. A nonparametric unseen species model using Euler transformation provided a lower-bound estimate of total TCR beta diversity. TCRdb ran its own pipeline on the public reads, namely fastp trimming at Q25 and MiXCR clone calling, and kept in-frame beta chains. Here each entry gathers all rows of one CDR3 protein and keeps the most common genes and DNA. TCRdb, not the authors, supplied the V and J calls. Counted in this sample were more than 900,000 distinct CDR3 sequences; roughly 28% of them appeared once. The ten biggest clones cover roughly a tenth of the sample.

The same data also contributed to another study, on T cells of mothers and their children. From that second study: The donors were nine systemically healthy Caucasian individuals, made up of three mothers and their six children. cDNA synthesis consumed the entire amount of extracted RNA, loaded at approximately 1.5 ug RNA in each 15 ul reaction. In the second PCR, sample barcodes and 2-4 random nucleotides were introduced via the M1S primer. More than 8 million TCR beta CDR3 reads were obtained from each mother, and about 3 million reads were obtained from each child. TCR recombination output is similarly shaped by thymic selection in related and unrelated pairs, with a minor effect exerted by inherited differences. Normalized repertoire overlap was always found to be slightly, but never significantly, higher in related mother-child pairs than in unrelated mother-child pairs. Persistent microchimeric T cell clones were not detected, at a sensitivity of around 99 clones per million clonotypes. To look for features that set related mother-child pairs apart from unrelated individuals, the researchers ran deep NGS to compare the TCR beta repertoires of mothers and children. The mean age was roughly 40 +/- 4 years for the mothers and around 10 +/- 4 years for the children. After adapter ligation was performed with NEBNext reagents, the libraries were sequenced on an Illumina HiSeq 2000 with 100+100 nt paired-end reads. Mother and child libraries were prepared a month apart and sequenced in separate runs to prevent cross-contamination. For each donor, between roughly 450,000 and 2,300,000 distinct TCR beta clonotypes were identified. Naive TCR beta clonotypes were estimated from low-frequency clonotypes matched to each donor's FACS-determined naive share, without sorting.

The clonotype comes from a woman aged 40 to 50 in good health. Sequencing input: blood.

The DNA reads TGTGCCAGCAGCCCCGTCAGGGAGGCTAATGAAAAACTGTTTTTT. The resulting protein is CASSPVREANEKLFF. The sequence joins TRBV7-2 to TRBJ1-4; TRBD1 might be the D gene, on 5 matching bases. CDR1 is given as SGHTA and CDR2 as FQGNSA, both from the germline V gene. The V and J ends are trimmed by 5 bases and 3 bases, leaving 13 bases between them. The cysteine opens and the phenylalanine closes a CDR3 of 15 amino acids. The retained sequence is limited to the CDR3, 45 bases, with the frame set at the first base. The full variable domain, completed from the reference TRBV7-2 and TRBJ1-4 proteins outside the CDR3, reads GAGVSQSPSNKVTEKGKDVELRCDPISGHTALYWYRQSLGQGLEFLIYFQGNSAPDKSGLPSDRFSAERTGGSVSTLTIQRTQQEDSAVYLCASSPVREANEKLFFGSGTQLSVL.